This T cell receptor beta chain was sequenced for a study of beta chain features in type 1 diabetes (dated by TCRdb to between 2018 and 2020). For the wider study: Patients and healthy donors did not differ in mean age, gender distribution, total cell number or subset yield. In the study, recently diagnosed type 1 diabetes patients and matched healthy donors were compared on the TCRB repertoires of their sorted circulating CD4+ T cell subsets. A total of some 110 million sorted cells were examined across all samples, and the number of cells per subset was strongly correlated with RNA yield. Regulatory and stem cell-like memory subsets were obtained from only 8 patients and roughly 8 healthy donors, while naive and central memory subsets were obtained from all 28 donors. Beyond this particular receptor, the publication reports: Fewer insertions and more nucleotide deletions at VDJ recombination sites were observed in patients with type 1 diabetes, implying thymic rearrangement abnormalities. The naive, central memory and regulatory TCRB repertoires appeared to resemble one another more closely among patients than among healthy donors. A moderate but significant shortening of TCRB CDR3 length was observed in type 1 diabetes patients in all four CD4+ subsets. PCR may preferentially amplify shorter templates, but because patient and control samples were amplified and corrected together, any resulting skew would affect both groups equally. HLA sub-analyses involved small numbers of individuals, so any influence of HLA type on TCRB rearrangement remained unresolved. Sequencing cDNA rather than genomic DNA could over-represent highly expressing activated cells, although activation and CD3 levels did not differ between groups.

Notes on this clone: The antigen it recognizes is unknown. No quality values exist for individual bases; no much larger clone is one base distant.

The entire amount of isolated RNA was reverse transcribed using the High Capacity cDNA Reverse Transcription Kit, so the sequenced TCRB transcripts were expressed ones. Deep immunoSEQ sequencing was applied to naive, central memory and regulatory T cell samples, giving an average of roughly 3.6 million total reads per sample. Sorted cells were lysed in RLT buffer and RNA was extracted with DNase-treated RNeasy Micro or Mini kits, depending on cell number. Each cell subset was processed on its own to prevent cross-contamination, while patient and healthy donor samples were processed together. The immunoSEQ multiplex PCR was used to amplify TCRB sequences from cDNA, generating 87-bp fragments that spanned the CDR3 region. The amplicons were sequenced using the Illumina HiSeq platform. Per the original workflow: Synthetic template baselines were used to correct PCR bias computationally, reads within Hamming distance 2 were collapsed together, and singletons that could not be merged were discarded. By aligning reads against IMGT, V, D and J genes, CDR3 length, and insertions or deletions at six rearrangement sites were assigned. Clonotype counts were normalized to sorted cell number within each subset before computing true diversity and Gini coefficients with the tcR R package. Repertoire sharing was quantified using the overlap coefficient calculated on TCRB nucleotide sequences. Out-of-frame TCRB sequences from naive cells were analyzed to stand in for the pre-selection repertoire. Drawn from immuneACCESS, this table holds only the in-frame rearrangements with V and J called that TCRdb kept. Clones are partly lost; checked studies trace under half to an unresolved V gene and leave the rest unexplained. The V and J calls and clone size were taken over from that table, and D and trimming were inferred from the DNA. Here the sample has around 710,000 clones; around 12% occur a single time. In total, the top ten clones hold around 0.12% of the sample.

Each donor gave one peripheral blood draw, approximately 110 mL on average, collected into heparinised tubes. Naive, central memory, regulatory and stem cell-like memory CD4+ T cells were sorted on a BD FACSAria II using a panel including CD45RO, CCR7, CD25, CD127, CD95 and CD27. Purity was above 95% for every sorted population. PBMCs were isolated immediately by Lymphoprep density gradient centrifugation and stained directly without culture. Samples were stained and sorted in pairs, with one healthy donor and one patient per experiment, so that batch effects were minimized. The germline V gene (reference sequence) provides CDR1 MNHNY and CDR2 SVGAGI. Unmatched junction bases come to 1, with V trimmed by 4 bases and J by 4 bases. The CDR3, from cysteine to phenylalanine, totals 13 residues. Kept here is only the CDR3 DNA, which spans 39 bases and is read in frame from base 1.

This TCR was sampled from a man aged 25 to 40 with type 1 diabetes. Sequencing input: naive CD4+ T cells from blood. The meaning of the sample's cell subset or site label: true naive CD4+ T cells. The rearranged segments are TRBV6-6 and TRBJ2-5, with 9 middle bases fitting TRBD1. The DNA reads as follows: TGTGCCAGCAGTTTGACAGGGGGAGAGACCCAGTACTTC. Its protein product is CASSLTGGETQYF.